This paragraph covers one T cell receptor beta chain sequence. The record originates from a study of blood T cell repertoires in COVID-19. Germline CDR1 reads KGHDR; CDR2 reads SFDVKD. Trimming removed 7 bases from V and 8 bases from J; junction bases left unmatched: 4. The CDR3 is 12 amino acids. Under the authors' procedure: Estimation of nucleated cell counts relied on the amplification of reference gene primers. The protocol was immunoSEQ multiplex PCR, while the TCRdb copy is restricted to in-frame clones and leaves out a portion. Clone size and the V and J calls come from that table; the DNA yielded D and trimming. The sample records roughly 40,000 clones, about 85% being singletons.

Sequencing was performed on peripheral blood. The clonotype was recovered from a human donor in a cohort sampled during active COVID-19. The rearrangement joins TRBV24-1 to TRBJ1-2; TRBD1 matches 9 bases. The CDR3 DNA reads TGTGCCACCAGAACAACAGGGGGCGGCTACACCTTC. It translates to CATRTTGGGYTF.